This T cell receptor (beta chain) derives from a study of blood T cell repertoires in COVID-19. Whole-study context: The origin of the acute and convalescent COVID-19 samples was the United States, Italy and Spain.

Original processing notes: Amplifying reference gene primers gave estimates of nucleated cell counts. TCRdb's copy holds only in-frame clones and misses some; the assay was immunoSEQ multiplex PCR. V and J calls and clone size are as listed in that table; D and trimming were resolved from the DNA. Of hundreds of thousands of clones listed, 87% are singletons. The germline V gene has CDR1 SGHDN and CDR2 FVKESK. Deletions cut 1 base from V and 0 bases from J, with 10 bases between. CDR3 length: 15 amino acids. The receptor was isolated from a woman aged 50 to 65 who had recovered from COVID-19. The sample was peripheral blood. The chain couples TRBV14 to TRBJ2-7, with a weak D call TRBD2 (5 bases). The CDR3 bases are TGTGCCAGCAGCCAAGGGTCTGGGAGCTCCTACGAGCAGTACTTC. Its protein product is CASSQGSGSSYEQYF.